This entry describes one T cell receptor beta chain. The data are from a study of identical twins. Trimming removed 3 bases from V and 7 bases from J, with 7 bases in between. The CDR3 spans 12 residues. Germline loops: CDR1 MGHDK, CDR2 SYGVNS. A single record per CDR3 protein comes from TCRdb applying MiXCR to the 5' RACE reads. The sample has around 490,000 distinct CDR3 sequences, 13% to 15% seen once. The sample also formed part of further work on yellow fever vaccine responses in identical twins.

The sample comprised CD4+ T cells sorted from blood. The chain employs TRBV25-1 and TRBJ1-5; D gene unclear. This receptor was taken from a young woman in good health. The CDR3 loop reads CASSEGRQPQHF. In DNA form, the CDR3 reads TGTGCCAGCAGTGAGGGCAGACAGCCCCAGCATTTT.